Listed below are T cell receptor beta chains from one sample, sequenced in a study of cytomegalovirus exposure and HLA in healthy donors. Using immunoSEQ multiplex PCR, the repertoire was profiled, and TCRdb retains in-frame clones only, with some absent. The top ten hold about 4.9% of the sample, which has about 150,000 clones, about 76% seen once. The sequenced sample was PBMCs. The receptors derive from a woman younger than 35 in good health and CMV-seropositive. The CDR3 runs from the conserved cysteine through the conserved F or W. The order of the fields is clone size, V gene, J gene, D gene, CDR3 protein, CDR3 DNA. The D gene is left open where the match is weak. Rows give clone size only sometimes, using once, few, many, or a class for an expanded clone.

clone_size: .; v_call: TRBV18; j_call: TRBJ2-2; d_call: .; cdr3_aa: CASSLQGIANTGELFF; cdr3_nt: TGTGCCAGCTCACTCCAGGGAATCGCGAACACCGGGGAGCTGTTTTTT
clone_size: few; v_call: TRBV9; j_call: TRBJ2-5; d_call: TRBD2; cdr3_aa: CASSVDELAGETQYF; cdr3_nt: TGTGCCAGCAGCGTAGATGAACTAGCGGGAGAGACCCAGTACTTC
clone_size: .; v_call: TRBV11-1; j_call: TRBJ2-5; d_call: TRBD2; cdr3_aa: CASSLESSGQTQYF; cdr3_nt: TGTGCCAGCAGCTTAGAATCTAGCGGTCAGACCCAGTACTTC
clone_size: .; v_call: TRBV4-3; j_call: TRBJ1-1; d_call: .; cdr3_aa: CASSQDRDGDTEAFF; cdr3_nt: TGCGCCAGCAGCCAAGACAGGGATGGTGACACTGAAGCTTTCTTT
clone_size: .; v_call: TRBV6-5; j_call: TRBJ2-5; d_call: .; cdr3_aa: CASRRHQETQYF; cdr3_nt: TGTGCCAGCAGGAGGCACCAAGAGACCCAGTACTTC
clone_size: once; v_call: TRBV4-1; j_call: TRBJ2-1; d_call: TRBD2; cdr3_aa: CASSPGGGSSSYNEQFF; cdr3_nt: TGCGCCAGCAGCCCAGGCGGGGGATCCAGCTCCTACAATGAGCAGTTCTTC
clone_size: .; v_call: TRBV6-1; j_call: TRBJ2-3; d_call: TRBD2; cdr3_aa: CASRGLAGVDTQYF; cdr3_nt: TGTGCCAGCAGGGGACTAGCGGGGGTTGATACGCAGTATTTT
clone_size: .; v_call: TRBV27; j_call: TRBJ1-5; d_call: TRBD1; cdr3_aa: CASSSPIRDRTYQPQHF; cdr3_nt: TGTGCCAGCAGCTCACCGATCCGGGACAGAACTTATCAGCCCCAGCATTTT
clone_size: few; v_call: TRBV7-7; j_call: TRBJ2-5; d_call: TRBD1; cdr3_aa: CASSRTGAKETQYF; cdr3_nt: TGTGCTAGCAGCCGGACAGGGGCGAAGGAGACCCAGTACTTC
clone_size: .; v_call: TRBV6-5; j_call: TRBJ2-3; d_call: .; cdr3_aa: CASRISDTQYF; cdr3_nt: TGTGCCAGCAGAATCTCAGATACGCAGTATTTT
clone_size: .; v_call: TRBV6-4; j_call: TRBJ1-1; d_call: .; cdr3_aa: CASSRVGGTEAFF; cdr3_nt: TGTGCCAGCAGTCGGGTAGGGGGAACTGAAGCTTTCTTT
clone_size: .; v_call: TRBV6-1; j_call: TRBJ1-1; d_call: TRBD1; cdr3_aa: CASTTFTGGTEAFF; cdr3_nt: TGTGCCAGCACGACGTTTACAGGGGGCACTGAAGCTTTCTTT
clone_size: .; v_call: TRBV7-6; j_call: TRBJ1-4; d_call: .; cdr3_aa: CASSLEAAGKLFF; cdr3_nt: TGTGCCAGCAGCTTAGAAGCGGCTGGAAAACTGTTTTTT
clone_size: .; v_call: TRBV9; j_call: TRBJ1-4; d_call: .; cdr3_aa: CASSVGGGNSEKLFF; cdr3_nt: TGTGCCAGCAGCGTAGGAGGGGGAAACTCTGAAAAACTGTTTTTT
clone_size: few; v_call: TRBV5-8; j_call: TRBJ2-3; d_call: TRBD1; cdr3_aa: CASSLGQGKDTQYF; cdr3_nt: TGTGCCAGCAGCTTGGGACAGGGAAAGGATACGCAGTATTTT
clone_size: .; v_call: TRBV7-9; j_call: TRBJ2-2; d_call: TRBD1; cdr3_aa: CSSSFPSGTGDSNTGELFF; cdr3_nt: TGTTCCAGCAGCTTTCCTTCCGGGACAGGGGATTCTAACACCGGGGAGCTGTTTTTT
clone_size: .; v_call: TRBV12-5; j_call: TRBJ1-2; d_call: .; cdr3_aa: CASGFYPDGQPNYGYTF; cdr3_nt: TGTGCTAGTGGTTTTTACCCGGACGGACAGCCCAACTATGGCTACACCTTC
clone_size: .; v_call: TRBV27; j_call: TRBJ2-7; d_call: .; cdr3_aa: CASSLSPAYEQYF; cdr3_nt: TGTGCCAGCAGTTTATCGCCAGCGTACGAGCAGTACTTC
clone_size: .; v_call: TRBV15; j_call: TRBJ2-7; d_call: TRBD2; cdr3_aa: CATSRGRLAGSYEQYF; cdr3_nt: TGTGCCACCAGCAGAGGCCGGCTAGCGGGCTCCTACGAGCAGTACTTC
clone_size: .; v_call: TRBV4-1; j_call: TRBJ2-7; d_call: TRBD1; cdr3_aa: CASSSNTGGYEQYF; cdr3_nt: TGCGCCAGCAGCTCCAATACAGGGGGTTACGAGCAGTACTTC
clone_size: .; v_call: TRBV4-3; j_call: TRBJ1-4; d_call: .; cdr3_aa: CASSQTAGDEKLFF; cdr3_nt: TGCGCCAGCAGCCAAACGGCAGGGGATGAAAAACTGTTTTTT
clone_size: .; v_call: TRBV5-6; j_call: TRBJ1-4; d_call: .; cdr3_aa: CASSLLIAATNEKLFF; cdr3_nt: TGTGCCAGCAGTCTCCTGATAGCAGCAACTAATGAAAAACTGTTTTTT
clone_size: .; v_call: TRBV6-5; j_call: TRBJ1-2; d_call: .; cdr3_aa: CASSGGSQTNYGYTF; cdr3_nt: TGTGCCAGCAGTGGCGGATCCCAGACTAACTATGGCTACACCTTC
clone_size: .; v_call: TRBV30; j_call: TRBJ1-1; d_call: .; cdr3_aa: CAWVAGFGTEAFF; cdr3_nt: TGTGCCTGGGTCGCAGGGTTCGGCACTGAAGCTTTCTTT